The rows below give T cell receptor beta chains drawn from one sample of a study of shared clonotypes between healthy human individuals. The data were produced by immunoSEQ multiplex PCR, yet TCRdb's version contains in-frame clones alone and is incomplete. The sample lists 150,000 to 200,000 clones; 85% to 95% were seen once. Sequenced material: naive CD4+ T cells sorted from blood. The receptors shown here come from a woman in her thirties in good health. The CDR3 runs from the conserved cysteine through the conserved F or W. A D gene is named only where the DNA matches it firmly. Size values are once, few and many counts, or a class for expanded clones, and some rows have none.

>TRBJ2-3|TRBD1|16|once|TRBV6-6
CASSYAGQGSTDTQYF
TGTGCCAGCAGTTACGCCGGACAGGGCAGCACAGATACGCAGTATTTT
>TRBJ1-2|NA|12|NA|TRBV9
CASSQLMGGYTF
TGTGCCAGCAGCCAGCTCATGGGGGGCTACACCTTC
>TRBJ1-1|NA|14|NA|TRBV5-4
CASSLDSRLLEAFF
TGTGCCAGCAGCCTGGACAGCCGACTCCTGGAAGCTTTCTTT
>TRBJ2-1|TRBD2|17|NA|TRBV9
CASSATGTSGRYNEQFF
TGTGCCAGCAGCGCGACCGGGACTAGCGGGAGATACAATGAGCAGTTCTTC
>TRBJ2-2|NA|12|NA|TRBV6-6
CASSYTNRELFF
TGTGCCAGCAGTTACACCAACAGGGAGCTGTTTTTT
>TRBJ2-1|NA|18|NA|TRBV27
CASSLSSDRFQTYNEQFF
TGTGCCAGCAGTTTATCGTCTGACAGGTTTCAAACCTACAATGAGCAGTTCTTC
>TRBJ2-1|NA|14|NA|TRBV30
CAWNLLNSYNEQFF
TGTGCCTGGAATCTATTAAACTCCTACAATGAGCAGTTCTTC
>TRBJ2-1|NA|12|NA|TRBV19
CASSISYNEQFF
TGTGCCAGTAGTATATCCTACAATGAGCAGTTCTTC
>TRBJ1-5|TRBD1|15|NA|TRBV19
CASMVLGTGSQPQHF
TGTGCCAGTATGGTCCTGGGGACAGGCTCTCAGCCCCAGCATTTT
>TRBJ1-5|NA|13|NA|TRBV6-6
CASSRGGNQPQHF
TGTGCCAGCAGTCGAGGGGGCAATCAGCCCCAGCATTTT
>TRBJ1-1|NA|15|NA|TRBV7-2
CASSEGGASDTEAFF
TGTGCCAGCAGCGAAGGGGGGGCCAGTGACACTGAAGCTTTCTTT
>TRBJ2-1|TRBD2|15|NA|TRBV7-9
CASSLAGTSYNEQFF
TGTGCCAGCAGCTTAGCCGGGACTAGCTACAATGAGCAGTTCTTC
>TRBJ2-7|TRBD2|16|once|TRBV6-5
CASSYSLLAGDYEQYF
TGTGCCAGCAGTTACTCGTTGCTAGCGGGTGACTACGAGCAGTACTTC
>TRBJ2-1|TRBD2|16|NA|TRBV6-4
CASSDSAGGGYNEQFF
TGTGCCAGCAGTGACTCGGCGGGAGGTGGGTACAATGAGCAGTTCTTC
>TRBJ1-2|NA|14|NA|TRBV19
CASSSEALRYGYTF
TGTGCCAGTAGCTCTGAGGCGCTCCGTTATGGCTACACCTTC
>TRBJ1-1|NA|12|NA|TRBV28
CASREQNTEAFF
TGTGCCAGCCGAGAACAGAACACTGAAGCTTTCTTT
>TRBJ2-7|TRBD2|14|NA|TRBV9
CASSATSGAYEQYF
TGTGCCAGCAGCGCCACTAGCGGGGCCTACGAGCAGTACTTC
>TRBJ2-7|TRBD2|11|NA|TRBV20-1
CRAGLDNEQYF
TGCAGGGCGGGACTAGATAACGAGCAGTACTTC
>TRBJ1-1|TRBD1|12|NA|TRBV10-3
CAAGDRVPEAFF
TGTGCCGCCGGCGACAGGGTACCTGAAGCTTTCTTT
>TRBJ2-1|TRBD2|16|NA|TRBV7-2
CASSLVGASGVGEQFF
TGTGCCAGCAGCTTAGTAGGGGCTAGCGGAGTCGGAGAGCAGTTCTTC
>TRBJ2-5|TRBD2|16|NA|TRBV28
CASSLVPGLARQTQYF
TGTGCCAGCAGTTTGGTCCCGGGACTAGCAAGGCAGACCCAGTACTTC
>TRBJ1-5|NA|14|NA|TRBV27
CASSLFLGNQPQHF
TGTGCCAGCAGTTTATTCCTGGGCAATCAGCCCCAGCATTTT
>TRBJ1-2|NA|10|NA|TRBV7-9
CASSGTVHTF
TGTGCCAGCAGCGGGACCGTACACACCTTC
>TRBJ2-1|TRBD1|19|NA|TRBV18
CASSPILGQGPSSYNEQFF
TGTGCCAGCTCACCAATCTTGGGACAGGGACCCAGCTCCTACAATGAGCAGTTCTTC
>TRBJ2-7|TRBD2|14|NA|TRBV5-6
CASSLYTSGSKQYF
TGTGCCAGCAGCTTATATACTAGCGGCTCCAAGCAGTACTTC
>TRBJ2-7|NA|14|NA|TRBV27
CASSFRRGVYEQYF
TGTGCCAGCAGTTTCCGGCGAGGGGTCTACGAGCAGTACTTC
>TRBJ2-5|NA|15|NA|TRBV7-9
CASSFSASETETQYF
TGTGCCAGCAGCTTCTCGGCCAGCGAGACAGAGACCCAGTACTTC
>TRBJ1-3|NA|17|NA|TRBV7-8
CASSLATDPPSGNTIYF
TGTGCCAGCAGCTTAGCGACAGACCCTCCTTCTGGAAACACCATATATTTT
>TRBJ1-2|NA|14|NA|TRBV7-6
CASSLGGGEGGYTF
TGTGCCAGCAGCTTAGGCGGGGGGGAGGGTGGCTACACCTTC
>TRBJ2-2|NA|14|NA|TRBV6-6
CASTREFGTGELFF
TGTGCCAGTACCCGGGAGTTTGGCACCGGGGAGCTGTTTTTT
>TRBJ2-3|TRBD2|15|NA|TRBV5-1
CANSFLAGRADTQYF
TGCGCCAACAGCTTTCTAGCGGGGAGGGCCGATACGCAGTATTTT
>TRBJ2-3|TRBD2|16|NA|TRBV28
CASSSAGVAGGDTQYF
TGTGCCAGCAGCTCGGCGGGCGTGGCGGGAGGAGATACGCAGTATTTT
>TRBJ2-7|NA|12|few|TRBV6-5
CASRGGTAVAYF
TGTGCCAGCAGAGGGGGGACAGCCGTAGCGTACTTC
>TRBJ2-7|NA|13|NA|TRBV28
CASSRGRAYEQYF
TGTGCCAGCAGCCGGGGGCGAGCCTACGAGCAGTACTTC
>TRBJ1-4|NA|16|NA|TRBV7-9
CASGAGNPSSSEKLFF
TGTGCCAGCGGGGCAGGAAACCCGTCGTCCTCTGAAAAACTGTTTTTT
>TRBJ1-5|NA|15|NA|TRBV7-9
CASSVGLARNQPQHF
TGTGCCAGCAGCGTGGGCCTAGCCCGCAATCAGCCCCAGCATTTT
>TRBJ1-1|TRBD1|16|once|TRBV7-9
CASSDPRGQGETEAFF
TGTGCCAGCAGCGACCCTAGAGGACAGGGGGAAACTGAAGCTTTCTTT
>TRBJ2-7|NA|13|once|TRBV5-4
CASSLVGSTEQYF
TGTGCCAGCAGCTTGGTCGGTAGTACCGAGCAGTACTTC
>TRBJ2-7|TRBD1|17|NA|TRBV5-1
CASSLSGQTGISYEQYF
TGCGCCAGCAGCTTAAGCGGACAGACAGGGATCAGCTACGAGCAGTACTTC
>TRBJ1-4|TRBD1|16|NA|TRBV28
CASSSPEQGINEKLFF
TGTGCCAGCAGCAGTCCCGAACAGGGGATTAATGAAAAACTGTTTTTT
>TRBJ1-4|NA|14|NA|TRBV28
CASTSDGVGEKLFF
TGTGCCAGCACCTCGGATGGGGTCGGAGAAAAACTGTTTTTT
>TRBJ2-1|TRBD2|15|NA|TRBV30
CAWSSGLAGAGEQFF
TGTGCCTGGAGTTCGGGACTAGCGGGAGCAGGGGAGCAGTTCTTC
>TRBJ2-7|NA|14|NA|TRBV21-1
CASRVTGTIYEQYF
TGTGCCAGCAGGGTAACCGGGACTATCTACGAGCAGTACTTC
>TRBJ1-5|NA|16|NA|TRBV28
CASSTAAGGLGQPQHF
TGTGCCAGCAGTACCGCCGCCGGGGGGCTTGGTCAGCCCCAGCATTTT
>TRBJ2-7|TRBD1|14|NA|TRBV7-3
CASSWTGGYYEQYF
TGTGCCAGCAGCTGGACAGGGGGCTACTACGAGCAGTACTTC
>TRBJ2-6|NA|15|NA|TRBV5-4
CASSPQGGGANVLTF
TGTGCCAGCAGCCCCCAAGGAGGTGGGGCCAACGTCCTGACTTTC
>TRBJ1-1|NA|15|NA|TRBV7-2
CASSLGISRGTEAFF
TGTGCCAGCAGCTTAGGGATCTCCAGGGGAACTGAAGCTTTCTTT
>TRBJ2-6|NA|17|NA|TRBV19
CASSPRKGVYGANVLTF
TGTGCCAGTAGTCCACGGAAGGGGGTCTATGGGGCCAACGTCCTGACTTTC
>TRBJ2-7|TRBD2|14|NA|TRBV4-1
CASSQNLAGGEQYF
TGCGCCAGCAGCCAGAACCTAGCGGGAGGCGAGCAGTACTTC
>TRBJ1-1|NA|11|NA|TRBV5-4
CASSLGGRAFF
TGTGCCAGCAGCTTGGGTGGCAGAGCTTTCTTT
>TRBJ2-7|TRBD1|13|NA|TRBV11-1
CASSPGQAYEQYF
TGTGCCAGCAGCCCGGGACAGGCCTACGAGCAGTACTTC
>TRBJ2-7|TRBD2|16|NA|TRBV27
CASSLSRTSPSGEQYF
TGTGCCAGCAGTTTATCCAGGACTAGTCCATCCGGCGAGCAGTACTTC
>TRBJ2-7|TRBD2|13|NA|TRBV5-1
CASSEAGGREQYF
TGCGCCAGCAGCGAAGCGGGAGGGCGGGAGCAGTACTTC
>TRBJ2-7|TRBD2|13|NA|TRBV19
CASTSAGTNEQYF
TGTGCCAGTACCTCGGCAGGGACTAACGAGCAGTACTTC
>TRBJ2-7|NA|12|NA|TRBV29-1
CSVIPGTYEQYF
TGCAGCGTTATTCCGGGTACCTACGAGCAGTACTTC